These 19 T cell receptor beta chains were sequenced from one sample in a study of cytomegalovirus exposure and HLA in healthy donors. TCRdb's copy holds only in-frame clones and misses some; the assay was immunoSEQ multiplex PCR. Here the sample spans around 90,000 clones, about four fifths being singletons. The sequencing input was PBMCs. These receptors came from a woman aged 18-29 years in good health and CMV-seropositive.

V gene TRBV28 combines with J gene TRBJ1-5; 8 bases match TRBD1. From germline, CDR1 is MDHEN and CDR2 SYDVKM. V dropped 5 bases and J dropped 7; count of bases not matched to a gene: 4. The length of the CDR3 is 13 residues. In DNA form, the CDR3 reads TGTGCCAGCAGTGACAGGGGCCGACAGCCCCAGCATTTT. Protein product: CASSDRGRQPQHF. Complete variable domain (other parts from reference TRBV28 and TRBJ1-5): DVKVTQSSRYLVKRTGEKVFLECVQDMDHENMFWYRQDPGLGLRLIYFSYDVKMKEKGDIPEGYSVSREKKERFSLILESASTNQTSMYLCASSDRGRQPQHFGDGTRLSIL.

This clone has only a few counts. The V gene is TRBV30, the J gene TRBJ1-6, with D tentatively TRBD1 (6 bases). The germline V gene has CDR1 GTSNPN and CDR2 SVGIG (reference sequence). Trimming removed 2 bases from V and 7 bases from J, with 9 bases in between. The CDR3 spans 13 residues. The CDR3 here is CAWSNRENSPLHF. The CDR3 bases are TGTGCCTGGAGTAACAGGGAGAATTCACCCCTCCACTTT.

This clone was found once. CDR3 sequence reads: CASSIPGWGYTF. In nucleotides, the CDR3 is TGTGCCAGTAGTATCCCAGGGTGGGGCTACACCTTC. This rearrangement joins TRBV19 to TRBJ1-2, with TRBD1 as a possible D gene (5 bases). Germline CDR1 and CDR2: LNHDA and SQIVND (reference sequence). The V and J ends lost 3 bases and 8 bases respectively, with 10 bases between them. The CDR3 consists of 12 residues.

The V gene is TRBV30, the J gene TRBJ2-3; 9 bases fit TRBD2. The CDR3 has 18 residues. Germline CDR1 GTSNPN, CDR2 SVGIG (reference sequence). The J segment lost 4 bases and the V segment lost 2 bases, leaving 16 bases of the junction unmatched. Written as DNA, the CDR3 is TGTGCCTGGAGTACCACGCTAGGGCTAGCGGGGCCGGCAGATACGCAGTATTTT. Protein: CAWSTTLGLAGPADTQYF. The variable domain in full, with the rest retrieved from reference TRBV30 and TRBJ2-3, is SQTIHQWPATLVQPVGSPLSLECTVEGTSNPNLYWYRQAAGRGLQLLFYSVGIGQISSEVPQNLSASRPQDRQFILSSKKLLLSDSGFYLCAWSTTLGLAGPADTQYFGPGTRLTVL.

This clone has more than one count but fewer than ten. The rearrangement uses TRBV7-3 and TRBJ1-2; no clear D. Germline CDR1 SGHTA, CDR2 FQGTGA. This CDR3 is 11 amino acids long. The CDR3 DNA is TGTGTCATCCAGGTGGAATATGGCTACACCTTC. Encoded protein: CVIQVEYGYTF.

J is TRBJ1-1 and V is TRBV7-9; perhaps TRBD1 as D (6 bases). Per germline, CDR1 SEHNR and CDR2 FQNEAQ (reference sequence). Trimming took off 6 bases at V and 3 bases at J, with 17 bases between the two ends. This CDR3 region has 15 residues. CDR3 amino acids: CASSLSGALDTEAFF. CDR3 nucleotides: TGTGCCAGCAGTTTATCAGGGGCGCTGGACACTGAAGCTTTCTTT.

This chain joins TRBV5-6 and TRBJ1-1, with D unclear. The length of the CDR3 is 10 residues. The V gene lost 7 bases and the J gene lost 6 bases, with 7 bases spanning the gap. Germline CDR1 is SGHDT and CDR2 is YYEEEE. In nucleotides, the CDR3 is TGTGCCAGCTTATATGCTGAAGCTTTCTTT. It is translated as CASLYAEAFF.

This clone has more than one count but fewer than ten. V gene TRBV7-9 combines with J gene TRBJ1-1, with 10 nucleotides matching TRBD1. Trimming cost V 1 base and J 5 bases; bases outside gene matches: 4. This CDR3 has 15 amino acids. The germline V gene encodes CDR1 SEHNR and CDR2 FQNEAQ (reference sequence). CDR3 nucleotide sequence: TGTGCCAGCAGCTTAGGGACAGGGGGGGTAACTGAAGCTTTCTTT. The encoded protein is CASSLGTGGVTEAFF.

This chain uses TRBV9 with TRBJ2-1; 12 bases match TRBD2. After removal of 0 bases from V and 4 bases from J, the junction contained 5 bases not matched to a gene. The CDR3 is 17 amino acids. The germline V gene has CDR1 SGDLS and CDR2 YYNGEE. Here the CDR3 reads CASSVGTSGGPYNEQFF. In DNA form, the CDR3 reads TGTGCCAGCAGCGTAGGTACTAGCGGGGGGCCTTACAATGAGCAGTTCTTC. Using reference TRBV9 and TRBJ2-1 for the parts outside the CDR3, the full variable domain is DSGVTQTPKHLITATGQRVTLRCSPRSGDLSVYWYQQSLDQGLQFLIQYYNGEERAKGNILERFSAQQFPDLHSELNLSSLELGDSALYFCASSVGTSGGPYNEQFFGPGTRLTVL.

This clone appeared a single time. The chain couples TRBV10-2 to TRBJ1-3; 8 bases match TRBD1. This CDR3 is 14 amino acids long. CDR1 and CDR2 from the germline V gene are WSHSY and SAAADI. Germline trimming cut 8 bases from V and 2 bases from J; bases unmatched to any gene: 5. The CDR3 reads CASGWTGPGNTIYF. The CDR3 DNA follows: TGCGCCAGCGGTTGGACAGGGCCTGGAAACACCATATATTTT.

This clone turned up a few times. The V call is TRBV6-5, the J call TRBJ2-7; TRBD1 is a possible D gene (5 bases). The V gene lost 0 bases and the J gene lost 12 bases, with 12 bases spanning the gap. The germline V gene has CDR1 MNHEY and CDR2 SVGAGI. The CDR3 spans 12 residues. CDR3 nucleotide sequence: TGTGCCAGCAGTTACTCTGGGGCCGGGTGGTACTTC. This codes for CASSYSGAGWYF.

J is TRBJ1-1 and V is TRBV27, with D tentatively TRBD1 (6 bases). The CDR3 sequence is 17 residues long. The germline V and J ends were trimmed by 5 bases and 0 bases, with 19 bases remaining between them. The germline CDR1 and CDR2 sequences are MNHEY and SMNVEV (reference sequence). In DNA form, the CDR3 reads TGTGCCAGCAGTCTTCAGGGGTGGAACAACTTGAACACTGAAGCTTTCTTT. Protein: CASSLQGWNNLNTEAFF.

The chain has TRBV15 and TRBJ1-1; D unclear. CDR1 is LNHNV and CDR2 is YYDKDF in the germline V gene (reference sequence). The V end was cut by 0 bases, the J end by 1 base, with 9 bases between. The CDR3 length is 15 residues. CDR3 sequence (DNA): TGTGCCACCAGCAGAGATCGGTCAGGGAACACTGAAGCTTTCTTT. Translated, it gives CATSRDRSGNTEAFF.

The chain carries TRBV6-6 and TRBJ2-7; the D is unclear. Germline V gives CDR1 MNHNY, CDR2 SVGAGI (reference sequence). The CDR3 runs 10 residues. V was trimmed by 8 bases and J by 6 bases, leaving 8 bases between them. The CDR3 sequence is CASGLPEQYF. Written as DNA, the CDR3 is TGTGCCAGCGGGCTCCCCGAGCAGTACTTC.

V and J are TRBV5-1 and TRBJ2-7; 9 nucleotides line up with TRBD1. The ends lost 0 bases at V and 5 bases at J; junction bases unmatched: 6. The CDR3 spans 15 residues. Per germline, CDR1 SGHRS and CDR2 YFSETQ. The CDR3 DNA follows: TGCGCCAGCAGCTTGGATGGGACAGGGTCCCACGAGCAGTACTTC. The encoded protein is CASSLDGTGSHEQYF.

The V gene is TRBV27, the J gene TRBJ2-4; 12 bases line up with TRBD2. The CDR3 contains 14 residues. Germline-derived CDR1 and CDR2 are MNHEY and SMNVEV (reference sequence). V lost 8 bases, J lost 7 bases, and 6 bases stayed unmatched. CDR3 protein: CASRLAGEWNIQYF. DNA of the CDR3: TGTGCCAGCCGACTAGCGGGGGAGTGGAACATTCAGTACTTC.

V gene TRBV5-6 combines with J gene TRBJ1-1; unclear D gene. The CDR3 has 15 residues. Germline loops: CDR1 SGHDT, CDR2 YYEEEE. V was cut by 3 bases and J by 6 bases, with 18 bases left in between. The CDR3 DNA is TGTGCCAGCAGCTGCGCCAGGCCCGGGGTCGCTGAAGCTTTCTTT. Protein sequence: CASSCARPGVAEAFF.

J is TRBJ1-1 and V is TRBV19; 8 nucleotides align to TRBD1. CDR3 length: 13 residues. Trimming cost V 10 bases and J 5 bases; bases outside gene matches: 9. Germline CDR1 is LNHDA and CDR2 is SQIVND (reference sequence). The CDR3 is CATDRGRRTEAFF. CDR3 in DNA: TGTGCCACAGACAGGGGAAGGAGAACTGAAGCTTTCTTT.

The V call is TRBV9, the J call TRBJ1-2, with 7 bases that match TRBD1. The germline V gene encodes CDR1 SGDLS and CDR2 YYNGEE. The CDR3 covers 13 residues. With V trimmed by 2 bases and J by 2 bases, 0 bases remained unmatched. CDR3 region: CASSVTGNYGYTF. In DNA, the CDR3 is TGTGCCAGCAGCGTGACAGGGAACTATGGCTACACCTTC.